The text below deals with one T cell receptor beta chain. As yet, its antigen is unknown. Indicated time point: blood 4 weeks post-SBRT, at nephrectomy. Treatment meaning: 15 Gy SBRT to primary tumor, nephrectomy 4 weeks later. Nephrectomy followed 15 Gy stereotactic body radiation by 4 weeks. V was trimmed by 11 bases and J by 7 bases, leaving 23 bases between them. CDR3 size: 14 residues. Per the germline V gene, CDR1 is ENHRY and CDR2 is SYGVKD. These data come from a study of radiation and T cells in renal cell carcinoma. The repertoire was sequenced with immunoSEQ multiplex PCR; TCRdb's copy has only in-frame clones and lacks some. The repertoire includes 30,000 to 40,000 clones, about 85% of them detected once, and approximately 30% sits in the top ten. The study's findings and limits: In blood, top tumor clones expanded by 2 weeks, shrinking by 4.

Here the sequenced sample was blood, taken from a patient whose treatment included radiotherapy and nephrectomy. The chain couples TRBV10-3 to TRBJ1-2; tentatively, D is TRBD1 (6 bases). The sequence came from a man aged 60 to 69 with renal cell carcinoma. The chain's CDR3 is CAVLSGNRGGGYTF. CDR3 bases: TGTGCCGTTCTCTCAGGGAATAGGGGGGGTGGCTACACCTTC.